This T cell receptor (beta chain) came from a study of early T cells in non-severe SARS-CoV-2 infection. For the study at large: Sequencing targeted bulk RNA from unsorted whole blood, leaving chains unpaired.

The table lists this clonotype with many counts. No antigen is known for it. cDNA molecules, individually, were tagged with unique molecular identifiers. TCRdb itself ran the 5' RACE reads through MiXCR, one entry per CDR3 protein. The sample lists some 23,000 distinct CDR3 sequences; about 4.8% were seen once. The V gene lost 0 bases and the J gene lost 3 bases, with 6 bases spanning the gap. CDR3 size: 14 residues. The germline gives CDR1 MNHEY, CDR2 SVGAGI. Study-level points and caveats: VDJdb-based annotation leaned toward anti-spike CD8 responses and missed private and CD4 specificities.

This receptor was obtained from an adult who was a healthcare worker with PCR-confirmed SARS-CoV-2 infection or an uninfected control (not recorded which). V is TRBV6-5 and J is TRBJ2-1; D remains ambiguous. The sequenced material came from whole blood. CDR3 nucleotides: TGTGCCAGCAGTTACTCTTCCAGCTACAATGAGCAGTTCTTC. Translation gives CASSYSSSYNEQFF.